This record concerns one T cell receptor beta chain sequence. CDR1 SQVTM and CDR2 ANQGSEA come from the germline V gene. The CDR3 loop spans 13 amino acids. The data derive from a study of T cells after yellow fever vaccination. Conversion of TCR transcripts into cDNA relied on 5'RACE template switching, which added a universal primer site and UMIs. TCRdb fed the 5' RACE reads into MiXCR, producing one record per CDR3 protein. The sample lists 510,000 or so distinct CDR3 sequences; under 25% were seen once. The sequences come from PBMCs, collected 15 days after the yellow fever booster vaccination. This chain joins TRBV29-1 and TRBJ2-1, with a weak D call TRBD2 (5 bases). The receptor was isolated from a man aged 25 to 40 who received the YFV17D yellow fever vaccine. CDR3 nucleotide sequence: TGCAGGATGGGTGGGAGCTCCTACAATGAGCAGTTCTTC. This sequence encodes CRMGGSSYNEQFF.